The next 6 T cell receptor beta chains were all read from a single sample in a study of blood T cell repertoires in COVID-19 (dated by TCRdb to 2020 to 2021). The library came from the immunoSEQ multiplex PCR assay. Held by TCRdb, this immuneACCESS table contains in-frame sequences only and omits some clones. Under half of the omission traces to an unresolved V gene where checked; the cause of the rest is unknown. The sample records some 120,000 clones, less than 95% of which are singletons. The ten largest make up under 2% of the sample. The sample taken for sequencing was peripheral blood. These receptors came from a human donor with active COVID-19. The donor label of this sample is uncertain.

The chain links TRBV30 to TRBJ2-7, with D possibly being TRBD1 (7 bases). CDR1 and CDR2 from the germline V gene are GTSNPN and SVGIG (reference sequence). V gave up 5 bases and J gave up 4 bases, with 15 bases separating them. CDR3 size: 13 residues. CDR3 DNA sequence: TGTGCCTGGGCCAGGGGGGAACCTTACGAGCAGTACTTC. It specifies CAWARGEPYEQYF.

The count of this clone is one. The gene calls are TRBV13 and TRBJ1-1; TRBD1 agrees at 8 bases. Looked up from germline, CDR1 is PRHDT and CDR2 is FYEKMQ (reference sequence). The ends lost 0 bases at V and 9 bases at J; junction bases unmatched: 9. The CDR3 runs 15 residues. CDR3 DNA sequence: TGTGCCAGCAGCTTAGGACAGGGGGTACGGTATAAAGCTTTCTTT. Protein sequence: CASSLGQGVRYKAFF.

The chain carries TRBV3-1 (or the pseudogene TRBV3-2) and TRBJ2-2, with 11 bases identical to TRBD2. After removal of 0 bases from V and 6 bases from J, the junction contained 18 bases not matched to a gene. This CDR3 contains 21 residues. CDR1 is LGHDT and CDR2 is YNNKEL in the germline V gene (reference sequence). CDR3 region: CASSQDQILSGPSGGPGELFF. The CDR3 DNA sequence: TGTGCCAGCAGCCAAGATCAGATCCTTTCGGGCCCTAGCGGGGGGCCCGGGGAGCTGTTTTTT.

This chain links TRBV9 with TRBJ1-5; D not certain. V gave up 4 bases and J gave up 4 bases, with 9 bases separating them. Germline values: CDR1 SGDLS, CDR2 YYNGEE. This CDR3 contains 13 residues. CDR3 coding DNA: TGTGCCAGCAGCTCCACAGAAAATCAGCCCCAGCATTTT. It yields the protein CASSSTENQPQHF.

The CDR3 coding sequence is TGTGCCAGCAGTGAGGGACTAGAGGGAAAGACCCAGTACTTC. Amino acids: CASSEGLEGKTQYF. This chain joins TRBV2 and TRBJ2-5; 8 positions agree with TRBD2. The V gene end was trimmed by 3 bases and the J gene end by 6 bases; junction bases not matched to a gene: 6. This CDR3 comprises 14 residues. CDR1 and CDR2 (germline): SNHLY, FYNNEI. Full variable domain (remainder filled in from reference TRBV2 and TRBJ2-5): EPEVTQTPSHQVTQMGQEVILRCVPISNHLYFYWYRQILGQKVEFLVSFYNNEISEKSEIFDDQFSVERPDGSNFTLKIRSTKLEDSAMYFCASSEGLEGKTQYFGPGTRLLVL.

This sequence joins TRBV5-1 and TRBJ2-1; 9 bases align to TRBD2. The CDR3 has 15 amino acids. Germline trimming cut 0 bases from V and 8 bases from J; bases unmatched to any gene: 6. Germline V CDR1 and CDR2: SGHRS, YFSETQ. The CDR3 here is CASSLGLAGIDEQFF. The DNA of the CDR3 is TGCGCCAGCAGCTTGGGGCTAGCGGGGATCGATGAGCAGTTCTTC.